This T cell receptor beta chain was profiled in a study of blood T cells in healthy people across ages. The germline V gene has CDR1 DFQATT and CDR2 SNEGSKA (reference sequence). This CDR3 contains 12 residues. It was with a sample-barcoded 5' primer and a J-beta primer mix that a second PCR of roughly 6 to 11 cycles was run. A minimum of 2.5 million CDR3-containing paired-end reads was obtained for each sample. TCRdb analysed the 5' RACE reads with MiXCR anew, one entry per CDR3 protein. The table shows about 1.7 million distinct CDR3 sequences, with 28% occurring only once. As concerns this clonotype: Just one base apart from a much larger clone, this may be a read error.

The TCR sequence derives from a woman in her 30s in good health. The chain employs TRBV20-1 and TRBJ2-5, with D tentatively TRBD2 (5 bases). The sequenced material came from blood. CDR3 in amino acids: CSTRDGQIKQYF. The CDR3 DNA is TGCAGTACTAGAGACGGGCAGATTAAGCAGTACTTC.